The 19 T cell receptor beta chains below were found in one sample sequenced in a study of CD8 T cells in ankylosing spondylitis (TCRdb year 2017). Library prep was done by 5' RACE. Sequencing was carried out with an Illumina HiSeq 2500. The public reads were run again by TCRdb, first through fastp at Q25 and then through MiXCR, and only productive beta chains were kept. Rows with a matching CDR3 protein are joined into one entry that keeps the most common DNA and genes. Within this sample are about 320,000 distinct CDR3 sequences, with around a tenth of them counted one time only. The ten largest clones add up to roughly 9% of the sample. Specimen: blood, either unsorted or a sorted T cell fraction (not recorded which). These receptors originate from a female donor with ankylosing spondylitis or in good health (not recorded which).

J is TRBJ2-2 and V is TRBV15; 9 positions match TRBD2. CDR3 length equals 15 residues. Germline trimming cut 0 bases from V and 9 bases from J; bases unmatched to any gene: 5. From germline, CDR1 is LNHNV and CDR2 YYDKDF (reference sequence). The CDR3 nucleotides read TGTGCCACCAGCAGAGATAGCGGGGGCCAGCGGGAGCTGTTTTTT. Amino acids: CATSRDSGGQRELFF.

V usage is TRBV7-9 and J usage is TRBJ2-1, with D maybe TRBD2 (6 bases). This CDR3 is built from 16 residues. Trimming removed 1 base from V and 2 bases from J, with 12 bases in between. Germline CDR1 and CDR2: SEHNR and FQNEAQ (reference sequence). Here the CDR3 DNA reads TGTGCCAGCAGCTTAGGGGTAGGCGGGACCTACAATGAGCAGTTCTTC. Protein sequence: CASSLGVGGTYNEQFF.

This clonotype was seen at least ten times. This chain links TRBV20-1 with TRBJ2-5; 7 bases are shared with TRBD2. The CDR3 loop spans 14 amino acids. The V and J ends lost 4 bases and 2 bases, in that order; junction bases with no gene match: 7. Germline V gene sequence: CDR1 DFQATT, CDR2 SNEGSKA (reference sequence). For the CDR3, the DNA is TGCAGTGCTAAAGCTAGCGGACATCAAGAGACCCAGTACTTC. It specifies CSAKASGHQETQYF.

The V gene is TRBV7-2, the J gene TRBJ2-5; no clear D. Trimming left V 3 bases short and J 1 base short, with 12 bases between. Germline-derived CDR1 and CDR2 are SGHTA and FQGNSA. This CDR3 is 15 amino acids long. The CDR3 spells CASSLGNSLQETQYF. In DNA form, the CDR3 reads TGTGCCAGCAGCTTGGGGAACAGCCTCCAAGAGACCCAGTACTTC.

Ten or more counts support this clonotype. The chain couples TRBV29-1 to TRBJ2-5; D perhaps matches TRBD2 (5 bases). This CDR3 spans 12 amino acids. Between the trimmed V and J ends, which lost 8 bases and 4 bases, there was a span of 14 bases. Per the germline V gene, CDR1 is SQVTM and CDR2 is ANQGSEA. The CDR3 coding sequence is TGCAGCTGTGATAGAGGAGGAGAGACCCAGTACTTC. Encoded protein: CSCDRGGETQYF.

At least ten counts were recorded for this clonotype. This rearrangement joins TRBV5-1 to TRBJ1-1; 8 bases map to TRBD1. The trim removed 3 bases at V and 6 bases at J, leaving 7 bases unmatched. The CDR3 has 14 residues. Germline lookup yields CDR1 SGHRS and CDR2 YFSETQ. The DNA for the CDR3 is TGCGCCAGCAGCTGGCAGGGGGCAGGGGCTGAAGCTTTCTTT. It translates to CASSWQGAGAEAFF. The variable domain in full, completed from reference TRBV5-1 and TRBJ1-1, reads KAGVTQTPRYLIKTRGQQVTLSCSPISGHRSVSWYQQTPGQGLQFLFEYFSETQRNKGNFPGRFSGRQFSNSRSEMNVSTLELGDSALYLCASSWQGAGAEAFFGQGTRLTVV.

This clonotype was detected ten times or more. The V call is TRBV28, the J call TRBJ1-5; the D is unclear. The CDR3 is made up of 13 amino acids. V was pared by 3 bases and J by 5 bases, with 8 bases between. Germline CDR1 reads MDHEN; CDR2 reads SYDVKM. The CDR3, as DNA: TGTGCCAGCAGTTTGGAGCCTCATCAGCCCCAGCATTTT. Encoded protein: CASSLEPHQPQHF. The full variable domain, rest sourced from reference TRBV28 and TRBJ1-5, is DVKVTQSSRYLVKRTGEKVFLECVQDMDHENMFWYRQDPGLGLRLIYFSYDVKMKEKGDIPEGYSVSREKKERFSLILESASTNQTSMYLCASSLEPHQPQHFGDGTRLSIL.

This clonotype was counted many times. This chain connects TRBV29-1 to TRBJ2-6; either TRBD1 or TRBD2 may supply D (5 bases each). This CDR3 is built from 13 residues. The V gene lost 6 bases and the J gene lost 1 base, with 7 bases spanning the gap. Germline-derived CDR1 and CDR2 are SQVTM and ANQGSEA. The CDR3 DNA sequence: TGCAGCGTCGGGGCTTCTGGGGCCAACGTCCTGACTTTC. Translated: CSVGASGANVLTF. Drawing the rest from reference TRBV29-1 and TRBJ2-6, the complete variable domain is SAVISQKPSRDICQRGTSLTIQCQVDSQVTMMFWYRQQPGQSLTLIATANQGSEATYESGFVIDKFPISRPNLTFSTLTVSNMSPEDSSIYLCSVGASGANVLTFGAGSRLTVL.

Many counts were recorded for this clonotype. The chain couples TRBV7-9 to TRBJ2-5; 12 nucleotides match TRBD1. The V gene end was trimmed by 5 bases and the J gene end by 6 bases; junction bases not matched to a gene: 10. From germline, CDR1 is SEHNR and CDR2 FQNEAQ (reference sequence). This CDR3 contains 16 residues. Here the CDR3 reads CASSPSGTGGFQTQYF. In DNA form, the CDR3 reads TGTGCCAGCAGCCCTTCCGGGACAGGGGGCTTTCAGACCCAGTACTTC.

This clonotype was observed at least ten times. The rearrangement uses TRBV20-1 and TRBJ2-2; TRBD1 is a possible D gene (5 bases). Germline lookup yields CDR1 DFQATT and CDR2 SNEGSKA (reference sequence). V shed 2 bases and J shed 11 bases, with 12 bases lying between them. This CDR3 is 12 amino acids long. CDR3 nucleotides: TGCAGTGCTAGACATGAAAGGGGAGAGCTGTTTTTT. As protein: CSARHERGELFF.

The V call is TRBV12-3 or TRBV12-4, the J call TRBJ1-1; a weak D match, TRBD1 (5 bases). The CDR3 length is 14 residues. V shed 6 bases and J shed 1 base, with 12 bases lying between them. CDR3 region: CASSPGAENTEAFF. The CDR3, as DNA: TGTGCCAGCAGCCCCGGGGCAGAGAACACTGAAGCTTTCTTT.

Worth noting for this clonotype: A much larger clone lies a single base off, so this may be a read error. The rearrangement joins TRBV7-2 to TRBJ2-2; maybe TRBD1 (5 bases). The V gene lost 1 base and the J gene lost 1 base, with 10 bases spanning the gap. Germline CDR1 and CDR2: SGHTA and FQGNSA. This CDR3 region has 16 residues. The CDR3 loop is CASSLGQGRNTGELFF. The CDR3, as DNA: TGTGCCAGCAGCTTAGGGCAGGGTAGGAACACCGGGGAGCTGTTTTTT.

CDR3 in amino acids: CASRDRRNQPQHF. CDR3 coding DNA: TGTGCCAGCCGGGACAGACGCAATCAGCCCCAGCATTTT. V usage is TRBV6-6 and J usage is TRBJ1-5; TRBD1 agrees at 7 bases. After removal of 8 bases from V and 2 bases from J, the junction contained 3 bases not matched to a gene. The germline CDR1 and CDR2 sequences are MNHNY and SVGAGI (reference sequence). The CDR3 is made up of 13 amino acids.

This rearrangement joins TRBV12-3 or TRBV12-4 to TRBJ1-5, with TRBD1 identical over 10 bases. V shed 6 bases and J 3 bases; nucleotides not matched to a gene: 2. The CDR3 consists of 14 residues. This chain's CDR3 is CASRGTGANQPQHF. CDR3 in DNA: TGTGCCAGCAGGGGGACAGGGGCCAATCAGCCCCAGCATTTT.

In this sample, this clonotype turned up many times. This rearrangement joins TRBV4-2 to TRBJ2-1; 9 bases agree with TRBD1. The J segment lost 6 bases and the V segment lost 0 bases, leaving 9 bases of the junction unmatched. The CDR3 extends over 17 amino acids. From germline, CDR1 is LGHNA and CDR2 YNFKEQ. CDR3 sequence: CASSQDLPGQGSNEQFF. The CDR3 nucleotides are TGTGCCAGCAGCCAAGACCTACCGGGACAGGGTTCCAATGAGCAGTTCTTC.

This clonotype was seen only a few times. This chain uses TRBV27 with TRBJ2-3; TRBD2 aligns across 12 bases. Germline V CDR1 and CDR2: MNHEY, SMNVEV (reference sequence). The CDR3 length is 17 residues. V dropped 4 bases and J dropped 0; count of bases not matched to a gene: 5. CDR3 region: CASSSTTSGSSTDTQYF. CDR3 bases: TGTGCCAGCAGTTCAACGACTAGCGGGAGTAGCACAGATACGCAGTATTTT.

At least ten counts were recorded for this clonotype. The CDR3 here is CASSTGTNEGQYF. In nucleotides, the CDR3 is TGTGCCAGCAGTACCGGGACAAACGAAGGCCAGTACTTC. J is TRBJ2-5 and V is TRBV28; tentatively, D is TRBD1 (6 bases). The germline V gene has CDR1 MDHEN and CDR2 SYDVKM. Trimming stripped 5 bases from V and 10 bases from J, with 17 bases between. This CDR3 region has 13 residues.

Ten or more counts support this clonotype. The rearrangement links TRBV20-1 to TRBJ2-1; 10 nucleotides agree with TRBD1. This CDR3 has 15 amino acids. In germline, CDR1 is DFQATT, CDR2 SNEGSKA (reference sequence). Unmatched junction bases numbered 7, after V lost 3 bases and J lost 5 bases. Written as DNA, the CDR3 is TGCAGTGCTAGGGACCCGGGACAGGGGAACAATGAGCAGTTCTTC. Its protein product is CSARDPGQGNNEQFF.

The table lists this clonotype with many counts. The chain couples TRBV20-1 to TRBJ1-6; TRBD1 aligns across 7 bases. From germline, CDR1 is DFQATT and CDR2 SNEGSKA (reference sequence). Trimming cost V 1 base and J 13 bases; bases outside gene matches: 4. The CDR3 totals 12 residues. The CDR3 bases are TGCAGTGCTAGAGGAAGACAGGGTCCCCTCCACTTT. This encodes CSARGRQGPLHF.